The present T cell receptor (beta chain) was sequenced within a study of blood T cell repertoires in COVID-19. Study context: Samples taken during acute and convalescent COVID-19 were collected in the United States, Italy and Spain. The analysed material was cDNA or gDNA that came from T cells, B-cell-depleted T cells, or PBMCs.

In the authors' methods: Reference gene primers were amplified, and this amplification served to estimate nucleated cell counts. Assay: immunoSEQ multiplex PCR; the TCRdb copy retains only in-frame clones and omits some. From that table come the V and J calls and clone size; the DNA was used to work out D and trimming. The sample holds a few hundred thousand clones, about 89% seen once. Germline values: CDR1 SGHTS, CDR2 YDEGEE. With 2 bases clipped from V and 15 bases from J, the junction kept 7 bases outside the gene matches. The CDR3 contains 12 residues. The age range of participants was about 18 to 90 years, with residence in around 22 US areas.

This receptor was taken from a human donor in a cohort exposed to, infected with or recovered from COVID-19 (not recorded which). The donor label of this sample is uncertain. Sequencing was performed on PBMCs or T cells enriched from blood (not recorded which). The chain uses TRBV5-8 and TRBJ1-5, with 8 bases identical to TRBD1. DNA of the CDR3: TGTGCCAGCAGCTTAAGGACAGGGACGAGGCATTTT. Residues: CASSLRTGTRHF.